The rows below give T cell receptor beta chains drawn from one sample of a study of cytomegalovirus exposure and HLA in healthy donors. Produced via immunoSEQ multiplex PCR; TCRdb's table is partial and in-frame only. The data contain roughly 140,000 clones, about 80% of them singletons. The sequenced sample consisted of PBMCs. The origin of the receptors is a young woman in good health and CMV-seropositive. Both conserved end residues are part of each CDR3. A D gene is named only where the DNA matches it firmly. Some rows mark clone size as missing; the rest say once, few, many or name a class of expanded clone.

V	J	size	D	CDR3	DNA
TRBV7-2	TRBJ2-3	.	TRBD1	CASSLQGATDTQYF	TGTGCCAGCAGCTTACAGGGGGCCACAGATACGCAGTATTTT
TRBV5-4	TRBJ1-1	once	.	CASSLPQNTEAFF	TGTGCCAGCAGCTTGCCACAGAACACTGAAGCTTTCTTT
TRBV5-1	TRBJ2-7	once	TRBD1	CASRDRGRQWVQYF	TGCGCCAGCAGGGACAGGGGCCGCCAATGGGTGCAGTACTTC
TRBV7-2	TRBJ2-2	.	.	CASSLAAGALGGELFF	TGTGCCAGCAGCTTGGCGGCGGGGGCGTTGGGCGGGGAGCTGTTTTTT
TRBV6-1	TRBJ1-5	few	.	CASSLGAGGPQHF	TGTGCCAGCAGCCTAGGGGCAGGCGGGCCCCAGCATTTT
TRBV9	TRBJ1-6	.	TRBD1	CASSQRQGAVSPLHF	TGTGCCAGCAGCCAGAGACAGGGGGCTGTTTCACCCCTCCACTTT
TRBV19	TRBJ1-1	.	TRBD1	CASRRTGGTEAFF	TGTGCCAGTAGGAGGACAGGGGGGACTGAAGCTTTCTTT
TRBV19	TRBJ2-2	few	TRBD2	CASRGLAATGELFF	TGTGCCAGTAGGGGACTAGCGGCCACCGGGGAGCTGTTTTTT
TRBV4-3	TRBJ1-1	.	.	CASSQGGVTEAFF	TGCGCCAGCAGCCAAGGGGGCGTCACTGAAGCTTTCTTT
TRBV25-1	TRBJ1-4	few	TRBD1	CASKRDRPNEKLFF	TGTGCCAGCAAGAGGGACAGACCTAATGAAAAACTGTTTTTT
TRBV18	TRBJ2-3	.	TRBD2	CASSPRRGGLTDTQYF	TGTGCCAGCTCACCACGGCGGGGGGGGTTGACAGATACGCAGTATTTT
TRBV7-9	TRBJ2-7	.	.	CASSLGGPPYEQYF	TGTGCCAGCAGCTTAGGGGGGCCACCCTACGAGCAGTACTTC
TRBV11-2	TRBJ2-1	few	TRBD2	CASSPPPRLAGAKNEQFF	TGTGCCAGCAGCCCTCCCCCAAGGCTAGCGGGGGCAAAGAATGAGCAGTTCTTC
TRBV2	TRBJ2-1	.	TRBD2	CASRGGGKNEQFF	TGTGCCAGCAGGGGCGGGGGAAAGAATGAGCAGTTCTTC
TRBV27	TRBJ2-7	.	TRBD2	CASSSLADYEQYF	TGTGCCAGCAGTTCCCTAGCGGACTACGAGCAGTACTTC
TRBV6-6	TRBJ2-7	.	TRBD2	CASFGSGGELSYEQYF	TGTGCCAGCTTCGGTAGCGGGGGCGAACTCTCCTACGAGCAGTACTTC
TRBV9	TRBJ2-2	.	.	CASSVDSRNTGELFF	TGTGCCAGCAGCGTTGACAGCCGTAACACCGGGGAGCTGTTTTTT
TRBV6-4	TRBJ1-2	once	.	CASSDDGGAYGYTF	TGTGCCAGCAGTGACGACGGGGGAGCCTATGGCTACACCTTC
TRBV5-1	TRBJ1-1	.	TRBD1	CASSFKLRQGITEAFF	TGCGCCAGCAGCTTCAAACTGCGACAGGGGATCACTGAAGCTTTCTTT
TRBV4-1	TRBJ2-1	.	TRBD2	CASSQPASGGSSSYNEQFF	TGCGCCAGCAGCCAACCAGCTAGCGGGGGGTCCTCCTCCTACAATGAGCAGTTCTTC
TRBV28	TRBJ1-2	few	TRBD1	CASRLPGQGGYTF	TGTGCCAGCAGATTACCGGGACAGGGGGGCTACACCTTC
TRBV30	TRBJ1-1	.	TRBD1	CAWSRRTGDTEAFF	TGTGCCTGGAGCAGACGGACAGGGGACACTGAAGCTTTCTTT
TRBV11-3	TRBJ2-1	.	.	CASSLGTGGYEQFF	TGTGCCAGCAGCTTAGGGACTGGGGGCTATGAGCAGTTCTTC
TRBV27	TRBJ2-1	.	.	CASSSQGFHEQFF	TGTGCCAGCAGTTCCCAGGGTTTCCATGAGCAGTTCTTC
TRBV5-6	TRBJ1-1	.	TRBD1	CASSRDRGHMNTEAFF	TGTGCCAGCAGCCGGGACAGGGGACACATGAACACTGAAGCTTTCTTT
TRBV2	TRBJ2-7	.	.	CASSLRETGQYF	TGTGCCAGCAGCCTCAGGGAAACGGGGCAGTACTTC
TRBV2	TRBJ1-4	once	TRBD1	CASSETGGFGKLFF	TGTGCCAGCAGTGAAACAGGGGGCTTCGGAAAACTGTTTTTT
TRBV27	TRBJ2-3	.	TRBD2	CASSFGGAGDTQYF	TGTGCCAGCAGTTTCGGGGGGGCCGGGGATACGCAGTATTTT
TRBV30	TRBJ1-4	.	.	CAWSVAGREKLFF	TGTGCCTGGAGTGTGGCAGGGCGAGAAAAACTGTTTTTT
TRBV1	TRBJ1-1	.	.	CTSSQDYTEAFF	TGCACCAGCAGCCAAGACTACACTGAAGCTTTCTTT
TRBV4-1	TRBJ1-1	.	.	CASSQDLDTGRNTEAFF	TGCGCCAGCAGCCAAGATCTCGATACAGGTAGGAACACTGAAGCTTTCTTT
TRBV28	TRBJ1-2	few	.	CASSIQEGLGYGYTF	TGTGCCAGCAGTATTCAGGAGGGGCTGGGGTATGGCTACACCTTC
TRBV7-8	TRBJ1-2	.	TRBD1	CASSAGQGSIFTF	TGTGCCAGCAGCGCGGGACAGGGATCGATCTTCACCTTC
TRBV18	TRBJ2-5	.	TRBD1	CASSPLGRGLETQYF	TGTGCCAGCTCACCACTCGGCAGGGGGCTAGAGACCCAGTACTTC
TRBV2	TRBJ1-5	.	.	CASRVTNQPQHF	TGTGCCAGCAGGGTCACAAATCAGCCCCAGCATTTT
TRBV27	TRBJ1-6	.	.	CASSLRLNSPLHF	TGTGCCAGCAGTTTGCGCCTTAATTCACCCCTCCACTTT
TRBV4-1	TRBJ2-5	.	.	CASSQDVSRSQETQYF	TGCGCCAGCAGCCAAGATGTGAGCCGATCACAAGAGACCCAGTACTTC
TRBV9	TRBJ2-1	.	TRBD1	CASSATGVNEQFF	TGTGCCAGCAGCGCGACAGGGGTTAATGAGCAGTTCTTC
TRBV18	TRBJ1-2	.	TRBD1	CASSPEDRGDPNYGYTF	TGTGCCAGCTCACCAGAGGACAGGGGAGATCCTAACTATGGCTACACCTTC
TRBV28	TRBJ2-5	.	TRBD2	CASSHRLAGARTQYF	TGTGCCAGCAGTCATCGACTAGCGGGGGCCCGGACCCAGTACTTC
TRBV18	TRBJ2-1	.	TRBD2	CASSRETSGGAWSQFF	TGTGCCAGCTCACGAGAGACTAGCGGGGGGGCCTGGTCGCAGTTCTTC
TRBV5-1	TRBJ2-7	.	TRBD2	CASSYGTSGGAREQYF	TGCGCCAGCAGCTACGGGACTAGCGGGGGGGCCCGAGAGCAGTACTTC
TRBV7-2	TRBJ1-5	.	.	CASSLVGDQPQHF	TGTGCCAGCAGCTTAGTTGGAGATCAGCCCCAGCATTTT
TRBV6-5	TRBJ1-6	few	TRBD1	CASRATGTNSPLHF	TGTGCCAGCAGGGCGACAGGGACCAATTCACCCCTCCACTTT
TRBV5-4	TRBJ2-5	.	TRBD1	CASSPGQGRQETQYF	TGTGCCAGCAGCCCAGGACAGGGCCGCCAAGAGACCCAGTACTTC
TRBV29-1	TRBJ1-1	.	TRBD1	CSATTGPGAFF	TGCAGCGCCACGACAGGGCCGGGGGCTTTCTTT
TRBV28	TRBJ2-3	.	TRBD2	CASSSLGLAGGTDTQYF	TGTGCCAGCAGTTCGTTGGGACTAGCGGGGGGTACAGATACGCAGTATTTT
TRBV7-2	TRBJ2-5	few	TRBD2	CASSSASGGETQYF	TGTGCCAGCAGCTCCGCTAGCGGAGGAGAGACCCAGTACTTC
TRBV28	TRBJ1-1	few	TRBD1	CASSWSGQPEAFF	TGTGCCAGCAGTTGGTCGGGACAGCCCGAAGCTTTCTTT
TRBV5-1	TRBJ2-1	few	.	CASRRTEGTYNEQFF	TGCGCCAGCAGAAGGACAGAGGGCACCTACAATGAGCAGTTCTTC
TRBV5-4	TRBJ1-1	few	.	CASSLRGARNTEAFF	TGTGCCAGCAGCTTGCGGGGGGCGCGGAACACTGAAGCTTTCTTT
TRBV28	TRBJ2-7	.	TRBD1	CASSSTVGQGGSYEQYF	TGTGCCAGCAGTTCAACGGTGGGACAGGGAGGATCCTACGAGCAGTACTTC
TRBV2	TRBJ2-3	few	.	CASTRASGTDTQYF	TGTGCCAGCACAAGAGCCTCAGGGACAGATACGCAGTATTTT
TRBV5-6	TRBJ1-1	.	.	CASSLSEGNTEAFF	TGTGCCAGCAGCTTGTCAGAGGGTAACACTGAAGCTTTCTTT
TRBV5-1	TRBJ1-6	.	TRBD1	CASSPGQVDSPLHF	TGCGCCAGCAGCCCGGGACAGGTAGATTCACCCCTCCACTTT
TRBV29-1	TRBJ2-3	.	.	CSVEGFRQVTDTQYF	TGCAGCGTTGAAGGATTCCGACAGGTCACAGATACGCAGTATTTT
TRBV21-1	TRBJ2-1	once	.	CASSAPGVDEQFF	TGTGCCAGCAGCGCCCCAGGGGTAGATGAGCAGTTCTTC
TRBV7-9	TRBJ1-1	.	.	CASSQQATEAFF	TGTGCCAGCAGCCAACAGGCGACTGAAGCTTTCTTT
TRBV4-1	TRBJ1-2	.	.	CASSPQTRDYGYTF	TGCGCCAGCAGCCCCCAGACCAGGGACTATGGCTACACCTTC
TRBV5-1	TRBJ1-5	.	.	CASSLTGYRNQPQHF	TGCGCCAGCAGCTTGACAGGGTATCGAAATCAGCCCCAGCATTTT